This T cell receptor beta chain was found in a study of blood T cell repertoires in COVID-19 (TCRdb year 2020). Broadly, across the study: Samples from collaborators originated in the United States, Italy and Spain and spanned both the acute and convalescent phases of COVID-19. HLA class I and class II types, where available, came from metadata supplied by the sample provider rather than from assay-based typing. The material from the prospective study consisted of cDNA or gDNA derived from T cells, B-cell-depleted T cells, or PBMCs. The repertoires were made available in a free public database intended to serve as a resource for research on the immune response to SARS-CoV-2. The samples were drawn from two sources: the first 160 participants of the ongoing ImmuneRACE study, and over 1,000 subjects contributed by 6 global collaborators. The dataset comprised deeply sampled blood TCRbeta repertoires from subjects exposed to, actively infected with, or recovered from COVID-19. Nearly every sample came with metadata listing a de-identified subject ID, COVID-19 status, age in years and sex. The study at large found these results: The quantity of clinical and demographic metadata differed by source and by participant and was supplied without curation.

Between the V and J ends, shortened by 2 bases and 6 bases respectively, the junction contains 12 bases. CDR1 and CDR2 are read off the germline V gene (reference sequence) as MNHEY and SMNVEV. The CDR3 covers 14 residues, taking in both the cysteine and the phenylalanine. Only the CDR3 DNA stays, 42 bases, in frame from base 1. Whole blood was collected in K2EDTA tubes by collaborating institutions according to the institutions' own protocols. For TCRbeta analysis, collaborators shipped samples in one of three forms: frozen whole blood, isolated PBMCs, or DNA extracted from either of those sample types. The immunoSEQ Assay, a bias-controlled multiplex PCR, was used to amplify TCRbeta CDR3 regions from genomic DNA. As for the authors' bioinformatics: The number of nucleated cells in each sample was estimated by amplification of reference gene primers within the assay. To quantify the absolute abundance of each unique TCRbeta CDR3 rearrangement, sequence reads were collapsed and filtered. For each sample, productive Simpson clonality was calculated as the square root of Simpson's diversity index across productive rearrangements. What TCRdb holds here is the immuneACCESS table cut down to in-frame rearrangements. Part of the clones is not present; checked against another copy, under half of the missing clones reflect an unresolved V gene, and the others are unexplained. D and trimming were read from the DNA, whereas the V and J calls and clone size are those reported in that table. For this sample the table gives about 180,000 clones, of which 86% were detected only once. The ten top clones hold over 7% of the sample.

As concerns this clone: The antigen it binds to is not known. Base quality data are lacking; no much larger clone is found one base away.

In this chain, TRBV27 is recombined with TRBJ2-3, with TRBD1 perhaps the D gene, on 5 matching bases. Sequencing input: peripheral blood. This clonotype originated in a man aged 50-59 years with active or convalescent COVID-19. The encoded CDR3 is CASSLVRAKDTQYF. Read as DNA, the sequence is TGTGCCAGCAGTTTAGTCAGGGCGAAGGATACGCAGTATTTT.